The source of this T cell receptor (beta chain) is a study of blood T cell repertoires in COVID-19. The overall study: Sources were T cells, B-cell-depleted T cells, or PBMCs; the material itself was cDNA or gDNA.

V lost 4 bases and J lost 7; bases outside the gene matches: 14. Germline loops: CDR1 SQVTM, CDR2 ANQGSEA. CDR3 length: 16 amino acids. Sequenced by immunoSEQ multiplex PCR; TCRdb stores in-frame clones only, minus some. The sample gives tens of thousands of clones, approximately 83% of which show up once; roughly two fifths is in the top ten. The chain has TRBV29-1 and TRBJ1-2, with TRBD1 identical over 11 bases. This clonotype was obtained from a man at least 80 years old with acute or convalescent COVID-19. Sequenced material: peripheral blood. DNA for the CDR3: TGCAGCGTTGGGTCAGTTTTGGGACAGGGGGAGTTTGGCTACACCTTC. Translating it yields CSVGSVLGQGEFGYTF.